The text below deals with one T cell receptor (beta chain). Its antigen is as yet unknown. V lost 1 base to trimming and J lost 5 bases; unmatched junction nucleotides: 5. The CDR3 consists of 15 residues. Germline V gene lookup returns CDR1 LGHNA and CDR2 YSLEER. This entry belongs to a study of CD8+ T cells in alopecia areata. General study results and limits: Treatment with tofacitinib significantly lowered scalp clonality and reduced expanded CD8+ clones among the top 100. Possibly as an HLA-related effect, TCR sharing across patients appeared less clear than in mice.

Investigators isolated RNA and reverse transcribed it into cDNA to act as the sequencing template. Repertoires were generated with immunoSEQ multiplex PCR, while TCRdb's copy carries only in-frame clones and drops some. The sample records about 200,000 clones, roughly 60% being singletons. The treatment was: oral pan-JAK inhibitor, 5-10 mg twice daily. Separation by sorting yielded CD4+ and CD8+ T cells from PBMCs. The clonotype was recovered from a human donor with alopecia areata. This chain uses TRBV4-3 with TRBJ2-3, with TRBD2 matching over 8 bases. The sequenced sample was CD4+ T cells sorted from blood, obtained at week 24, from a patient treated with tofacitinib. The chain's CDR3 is CASSQVIGGEDTQYF. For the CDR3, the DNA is TGCGCCAGCAGCCAAGTGATCGGGGGGGAAGATACGCAGTATTTT.